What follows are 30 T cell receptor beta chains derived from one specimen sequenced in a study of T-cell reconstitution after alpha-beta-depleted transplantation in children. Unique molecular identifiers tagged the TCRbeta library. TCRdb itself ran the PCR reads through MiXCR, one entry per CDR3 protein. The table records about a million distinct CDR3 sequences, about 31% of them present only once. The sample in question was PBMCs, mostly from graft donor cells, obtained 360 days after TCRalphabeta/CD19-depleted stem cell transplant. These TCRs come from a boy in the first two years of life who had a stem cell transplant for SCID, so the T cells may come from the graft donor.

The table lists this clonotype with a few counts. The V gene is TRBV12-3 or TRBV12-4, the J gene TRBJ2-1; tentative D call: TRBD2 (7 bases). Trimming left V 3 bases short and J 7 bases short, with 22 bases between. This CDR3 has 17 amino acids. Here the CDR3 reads CASSLVGGAVPRNEQFF. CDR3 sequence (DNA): TGTGCCAGCAGTTTGGTGGGGGGGGCGGTTCCGCGGAATGAGCAGTTCTTC.

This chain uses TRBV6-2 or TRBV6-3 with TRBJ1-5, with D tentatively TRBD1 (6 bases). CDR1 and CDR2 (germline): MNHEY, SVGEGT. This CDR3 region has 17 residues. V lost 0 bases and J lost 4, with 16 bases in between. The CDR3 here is CASSYSGQGLRNQPQHF. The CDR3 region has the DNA TGTGCCAGCAGTTACTCAGGGCAGGGGCTTCGAAATCAGCCCCAGCATTTT.

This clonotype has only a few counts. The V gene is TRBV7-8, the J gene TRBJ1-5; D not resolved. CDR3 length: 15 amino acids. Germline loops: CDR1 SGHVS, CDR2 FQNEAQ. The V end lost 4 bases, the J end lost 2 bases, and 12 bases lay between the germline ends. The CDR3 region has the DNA TGTGCCAGCAGCTCCTTGGGGAGCGGCAATCAGCCCCAGCATTTT. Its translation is CASSSLGSGNQPQHF.

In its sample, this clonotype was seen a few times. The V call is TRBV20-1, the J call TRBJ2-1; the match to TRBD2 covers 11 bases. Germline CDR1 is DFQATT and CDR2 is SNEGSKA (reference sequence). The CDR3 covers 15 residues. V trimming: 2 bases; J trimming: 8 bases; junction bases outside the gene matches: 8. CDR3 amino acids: CSARRLAGLHDEQFF. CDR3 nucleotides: TGCAGTGCTAGACGACTAGCGGGGTTACACGATGAGCAGTTCTTC.

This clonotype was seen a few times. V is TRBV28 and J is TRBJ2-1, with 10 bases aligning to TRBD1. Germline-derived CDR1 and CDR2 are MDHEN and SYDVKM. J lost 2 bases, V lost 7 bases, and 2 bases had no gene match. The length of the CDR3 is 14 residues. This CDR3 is CASIGTGAYNEQFF. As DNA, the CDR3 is TGTGCCAGCATAGGGACAGGGGCCTACAATGAGCAGTTCTTC.

This CDR3 is CATSRDWGGARTGELFF. CDR3 coding DNA: TGTGCCACCAGCAGAGATTGGGGAGGGGCGAGGACCGGGGAGCTGTTTTTT. J is TRBJ2-2 and V is TRBV15, with 7 bases fitting TRBD2. Germline CDR1 LNHNV, CDR2 YYDKDF (reference sequence). This CDR3 is 17 amino acids long. The V gene end was trimmed by 0 bases and the J gene end by 5 bases; junction bases not matched to a gene: 9.

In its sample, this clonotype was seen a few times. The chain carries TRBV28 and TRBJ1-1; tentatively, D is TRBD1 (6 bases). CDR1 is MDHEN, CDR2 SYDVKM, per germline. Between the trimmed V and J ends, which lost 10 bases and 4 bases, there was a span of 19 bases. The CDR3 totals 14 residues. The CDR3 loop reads CATQSGAGVTEAFF. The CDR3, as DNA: TGTGCCACACAGTCGGGGGCCGGGGTCACTGAAGCTTTCTTT. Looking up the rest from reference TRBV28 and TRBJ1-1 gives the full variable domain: DVKVTQSSRYLVKRTGEKVFLECVQDMDHENMFWYRQDPGLGLRLIYFSYDVKMKEKGDIPEGYSVSREKKERFSLILESASTNQTSMYLCATQSGAGVTEAFFGQGTRLTVV.

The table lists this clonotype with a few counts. CDR3 sequence (DNA): TGTGCCAGCAGTGATAAGCAGGGGATTACTGAAGCTTTCTTT. It translates to CASSDKQGITEAFF. The chain has TRBV6-1 and TRBJ1-1, with a weak D call TRBD1 (6 bases). This CDR3 has 14 amino acids. Trimming left V 3 bases short and J 5 bases short, with 13 bases between. From germline, CDR1 is MNHNS and CDR2 SASEGT.

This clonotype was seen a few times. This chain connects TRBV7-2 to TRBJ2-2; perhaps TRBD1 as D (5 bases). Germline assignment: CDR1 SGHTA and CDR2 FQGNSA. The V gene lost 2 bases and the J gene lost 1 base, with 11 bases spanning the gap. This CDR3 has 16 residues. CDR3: CASSLRGGRNTGELFF. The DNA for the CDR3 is TGTGCCAGCAGCTTAAGGGGCGGAAGGAACACCGGGGAGCTGTTTTTT.

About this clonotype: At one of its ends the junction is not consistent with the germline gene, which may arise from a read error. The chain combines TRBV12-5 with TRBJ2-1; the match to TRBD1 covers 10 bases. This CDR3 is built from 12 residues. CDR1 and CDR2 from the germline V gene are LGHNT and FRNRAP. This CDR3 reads CASGLGDRGRIF. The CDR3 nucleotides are TGTGCTAGTGGTTTGGGGGACAGGGGAAGAATCTTC.

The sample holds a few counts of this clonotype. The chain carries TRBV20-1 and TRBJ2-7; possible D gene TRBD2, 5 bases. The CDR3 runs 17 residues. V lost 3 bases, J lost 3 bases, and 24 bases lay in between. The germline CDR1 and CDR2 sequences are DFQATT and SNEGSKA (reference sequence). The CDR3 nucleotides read TGCAGTGCTAGGGCTCTCCGACGGACTCCACCGTTCTACGAGCAGTACTTC. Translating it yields CSARALRRTPPFYEQYF.

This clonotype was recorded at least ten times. Here the CDR3 DNA reads TGCAGTGCTAGTGGCGGGGGGATCACAGATACGCAGTATTTT. Translated: CSASGGGITDTQYF. This rearrangement joins TRBV20-1 to TRBJ2-3, with 8 bases aligning to TRBD2. The CDR3 runs to 14 residues. Germline CDR1 is DFQATT and CDR2 is SNEGSKA (reference sequence). Germline trimming cut 3 bases from V and 2 bases from J; bases unmatched to any gene: 4.

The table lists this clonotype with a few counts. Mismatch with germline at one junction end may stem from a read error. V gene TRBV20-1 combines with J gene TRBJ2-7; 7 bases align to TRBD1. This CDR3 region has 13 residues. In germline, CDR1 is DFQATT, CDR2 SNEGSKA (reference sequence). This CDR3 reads CSAHRGSSNEQYF. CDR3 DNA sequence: TGCAGTGCCCACAGGGGTTCCTCCAACGAGCAGTACTTC.

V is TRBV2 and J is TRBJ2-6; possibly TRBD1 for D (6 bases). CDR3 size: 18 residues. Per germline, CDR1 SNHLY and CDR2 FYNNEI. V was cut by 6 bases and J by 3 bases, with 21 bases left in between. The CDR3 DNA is TGTGCCAGCAGCCCAGTGGGTGGGCAGGGGAATGGGGCCAACGTCCTGACTTTC. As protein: CASSPVGGQGNGANVLTF. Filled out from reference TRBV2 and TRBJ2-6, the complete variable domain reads EPEVTQTPSHQVTQMGQEVILRCVPISNHLYFYWYRQILGQKVEFLVSFYNNEISEKSEIFDDQFSVERPDGSNFTLKIRSTKLEDSAMYFCASSPVGGQGNGANVLTFGAGSRLTVL.

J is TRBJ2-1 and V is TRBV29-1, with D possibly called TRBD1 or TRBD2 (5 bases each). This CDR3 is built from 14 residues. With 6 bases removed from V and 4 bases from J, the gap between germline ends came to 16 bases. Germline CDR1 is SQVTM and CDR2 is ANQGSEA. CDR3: CSVTGTVRYNEQFF. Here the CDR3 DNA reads TGCAGCGTGACCGGGACCGTACGTTACAATGAGCAGTTCTTC.

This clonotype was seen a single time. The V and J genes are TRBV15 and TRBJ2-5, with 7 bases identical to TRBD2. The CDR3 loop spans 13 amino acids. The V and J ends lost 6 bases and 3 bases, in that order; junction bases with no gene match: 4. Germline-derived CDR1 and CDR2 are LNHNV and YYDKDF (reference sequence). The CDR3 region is CATSPGLKETQYF. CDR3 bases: TGTGCCACCAGTCCGGGACTAAAAGAGACCCAGTACTTC.

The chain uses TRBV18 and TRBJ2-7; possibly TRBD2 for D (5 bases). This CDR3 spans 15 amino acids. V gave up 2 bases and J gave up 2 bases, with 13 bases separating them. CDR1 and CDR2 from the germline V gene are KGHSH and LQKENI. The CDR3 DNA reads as TGTGCCAGCTCACCAGCCCGGACTGGGACCTACGAGCAGTACTTC. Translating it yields CASSPARTGTYEQYF.

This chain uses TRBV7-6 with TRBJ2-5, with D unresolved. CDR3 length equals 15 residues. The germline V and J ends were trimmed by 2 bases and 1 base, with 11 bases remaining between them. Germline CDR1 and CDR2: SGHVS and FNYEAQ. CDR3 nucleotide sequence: TGTGCCAGCAGCTTATTCCTGGGCCCCCAAGAGACCCAGTACTTC. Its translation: CASSLFLGPQETQYF.

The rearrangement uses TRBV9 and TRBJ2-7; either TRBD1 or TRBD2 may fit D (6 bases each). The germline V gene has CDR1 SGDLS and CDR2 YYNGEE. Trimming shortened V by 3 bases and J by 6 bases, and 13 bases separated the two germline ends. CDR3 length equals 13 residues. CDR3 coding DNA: TGTGCCAGCAGCGGGGTCGGGGGCCTCGAGCAGTACTTC. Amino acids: CASSGVGGLEQYF.

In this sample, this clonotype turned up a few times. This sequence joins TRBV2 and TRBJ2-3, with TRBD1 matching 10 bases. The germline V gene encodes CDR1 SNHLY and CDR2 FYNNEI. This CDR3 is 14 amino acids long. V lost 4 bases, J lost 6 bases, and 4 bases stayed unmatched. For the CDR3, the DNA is TGTGCCAGCAGTGTTGGGACAGGGGCGGATACGCAGTATTTT. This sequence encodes CASSVGTGADTQYF. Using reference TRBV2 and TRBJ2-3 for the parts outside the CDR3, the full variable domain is EPEVTQTPSHQVTQMGQEVILRCVPISNHLYFYWYRQILGQKVEFLVSFYNNEISEKSEIFDDQFSVERPDGSNFTLKIRSTKLEDSAMYFCASSVGTGADTQYFGPGTRLTVL.

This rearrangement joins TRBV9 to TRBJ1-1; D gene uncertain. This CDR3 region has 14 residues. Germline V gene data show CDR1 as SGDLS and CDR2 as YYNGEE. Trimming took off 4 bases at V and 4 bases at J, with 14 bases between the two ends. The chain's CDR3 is CASSPWTGPTEAFF. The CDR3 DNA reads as TGTGCCAGCAGCCCATGGACGGGTCCCACTGAAGCTTTCTTT.

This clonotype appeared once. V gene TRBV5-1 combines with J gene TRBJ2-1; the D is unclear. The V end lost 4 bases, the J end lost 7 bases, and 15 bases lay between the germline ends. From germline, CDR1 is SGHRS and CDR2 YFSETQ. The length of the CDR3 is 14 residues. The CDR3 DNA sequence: TGCGCCAGCAGCCCTGCCCGGGCATTGAATGAGCAGTTCTTC. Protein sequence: CASSPARALNEQFF.

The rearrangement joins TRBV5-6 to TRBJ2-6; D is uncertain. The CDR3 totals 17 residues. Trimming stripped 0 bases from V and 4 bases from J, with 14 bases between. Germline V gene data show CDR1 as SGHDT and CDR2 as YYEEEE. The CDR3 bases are TGTGCCAGCAGCTTGGGGGTAGGGCTGAGGGGGGCCAACGTCCTGACTTTC. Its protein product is CASSLGVGLRGANVLTF.

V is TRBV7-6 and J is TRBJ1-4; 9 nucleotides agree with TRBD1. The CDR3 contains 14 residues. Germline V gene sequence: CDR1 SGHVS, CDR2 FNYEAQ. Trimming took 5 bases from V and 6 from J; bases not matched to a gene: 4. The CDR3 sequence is CASSPTGGYEKLFF. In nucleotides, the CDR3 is TGTGCCAGCAGCCCGACAGGGGGGTATGAAAAACTGTTTTTT. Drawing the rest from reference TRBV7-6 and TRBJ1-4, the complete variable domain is GAGVSQSPRYKVTKRGQDVALRCDPISGHVSLYWYRQALGQGPEFLTYFNYEAQQDKSGLPNDRFSAERPEGSISTLTIQRTEQRDSAMYRCASSPTGGYEKLFFGSGTQLSVL.

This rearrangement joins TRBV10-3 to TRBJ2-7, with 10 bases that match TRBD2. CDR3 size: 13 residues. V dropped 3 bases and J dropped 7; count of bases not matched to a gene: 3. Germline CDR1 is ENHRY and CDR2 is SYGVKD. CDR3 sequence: CAISDLGLAEQYF. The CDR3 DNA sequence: TGTGCCATCAGTGATCTGGGACTAGCGGAGCAGTACTTC.

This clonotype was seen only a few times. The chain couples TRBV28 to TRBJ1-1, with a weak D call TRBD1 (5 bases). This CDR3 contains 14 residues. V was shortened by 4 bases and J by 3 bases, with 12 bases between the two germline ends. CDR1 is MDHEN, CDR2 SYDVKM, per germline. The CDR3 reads CASSSGWGYTEAFF. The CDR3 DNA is TGTGCCAGCAGTTCCGGATGGGGGTACACTGAAGCTTTCTTT.

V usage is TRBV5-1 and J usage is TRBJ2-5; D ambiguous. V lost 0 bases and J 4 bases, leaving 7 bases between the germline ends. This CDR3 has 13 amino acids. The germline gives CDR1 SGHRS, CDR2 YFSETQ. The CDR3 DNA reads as TGCGCCAGCAGCTTGGCCCTAGTAGAGACCCAGTACTTC. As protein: CASSLALVETQYF.

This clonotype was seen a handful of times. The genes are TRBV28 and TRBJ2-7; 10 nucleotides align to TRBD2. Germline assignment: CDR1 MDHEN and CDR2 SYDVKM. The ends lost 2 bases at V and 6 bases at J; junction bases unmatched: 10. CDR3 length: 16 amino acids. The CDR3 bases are TGTGCCAGCAGTTTACTAGCGGGGGCCCCCCTTATCGAGCAGTACTTC. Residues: CASSLLAGAPLIEQYF.

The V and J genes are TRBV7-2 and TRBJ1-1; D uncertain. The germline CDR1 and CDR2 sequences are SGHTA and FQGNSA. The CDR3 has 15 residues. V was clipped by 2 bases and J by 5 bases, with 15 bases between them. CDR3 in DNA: TGTGCCAGCAGCTTATCCGCCTTAGGGAGAACTGAAGCTTTCTTT. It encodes CASSLSALGRTEAFF.

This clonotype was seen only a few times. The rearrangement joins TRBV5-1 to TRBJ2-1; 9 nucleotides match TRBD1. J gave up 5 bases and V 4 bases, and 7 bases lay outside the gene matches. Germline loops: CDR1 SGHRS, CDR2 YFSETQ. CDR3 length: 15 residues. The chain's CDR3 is CASSTTGTGNNEQFF. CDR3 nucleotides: TGCGCCAGCAGCACAACCGGGACAGGGAACAATGAGCAGTTCTTC. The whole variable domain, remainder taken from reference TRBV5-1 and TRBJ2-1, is KAGVTQTPRYLIKTRGQQVTLSCSPISGHRSVSWYQQTPGQGLQFLFEYFSETQRNKGNFPGRFSGRQFSNSRSEMNVSTLELGDSALYLCASSTTGTGNNEQFFGPGTRLTVL.